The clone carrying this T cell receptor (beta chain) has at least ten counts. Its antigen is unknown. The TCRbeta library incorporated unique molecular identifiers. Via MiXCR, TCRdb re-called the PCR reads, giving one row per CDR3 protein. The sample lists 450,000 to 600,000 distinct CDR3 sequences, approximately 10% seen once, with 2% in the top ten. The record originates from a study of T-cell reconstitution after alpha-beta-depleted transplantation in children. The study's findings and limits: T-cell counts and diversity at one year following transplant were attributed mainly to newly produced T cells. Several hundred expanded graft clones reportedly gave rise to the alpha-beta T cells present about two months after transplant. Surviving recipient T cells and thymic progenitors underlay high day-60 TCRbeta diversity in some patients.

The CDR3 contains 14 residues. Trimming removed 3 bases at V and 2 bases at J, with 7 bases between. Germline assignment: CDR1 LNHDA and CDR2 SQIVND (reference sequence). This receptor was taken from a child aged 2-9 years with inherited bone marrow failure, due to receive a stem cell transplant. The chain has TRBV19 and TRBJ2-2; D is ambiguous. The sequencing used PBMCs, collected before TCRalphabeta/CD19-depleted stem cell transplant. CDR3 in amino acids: CASSIIGNTGELFF. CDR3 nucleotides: TGTGCCAGTAGTATTATAGGTAACACCGGGGAGCTGTTTTTT.